The clone carrying this TCR beta chain was observed a handful of times. What it binds is unknown. Intraepithelial and lamina propria lymphocytes were isolated from graft specimens. TCRdb's table, derived via immunoSEQ multiplex PCR, lists solely in-frame clones and lacks some. The sample has thousands of clones, around three quarters seen once. Looked up from germline, CDR1 is SGHTA and CDR2 is FQGNSA. J gave up 6 bases and V 5 bases, and 6 bases lay outside the gene matches. The CDR3 extends over 13 amino acids. The data belong to a study of graft-versus-host responses after intestinal transplantation. Study overall: Each recipient received a multivisceral, liver-intestinal, or isolated intestinal graft.

Study-wide results and limits: HvG clone declines early post-transplant were associated with peak circulating GvH levels.

The V gene is TRBV7-2, the J gene TRBJ1-1, with 7 bases that match TRBD1. Sequences were derived from ileum tissue, sampled 18 days after transplant. The receptor was isolated from a human patient who received an intestinal transplant, so some T cells may come from the graft donor. CDR3 region: CASSRGQRPEAFF. CDR3 sequence (DNA): TGTGCCAGCAGCCGGGGACAGAGGCCTGAAGCTTTCTTT.